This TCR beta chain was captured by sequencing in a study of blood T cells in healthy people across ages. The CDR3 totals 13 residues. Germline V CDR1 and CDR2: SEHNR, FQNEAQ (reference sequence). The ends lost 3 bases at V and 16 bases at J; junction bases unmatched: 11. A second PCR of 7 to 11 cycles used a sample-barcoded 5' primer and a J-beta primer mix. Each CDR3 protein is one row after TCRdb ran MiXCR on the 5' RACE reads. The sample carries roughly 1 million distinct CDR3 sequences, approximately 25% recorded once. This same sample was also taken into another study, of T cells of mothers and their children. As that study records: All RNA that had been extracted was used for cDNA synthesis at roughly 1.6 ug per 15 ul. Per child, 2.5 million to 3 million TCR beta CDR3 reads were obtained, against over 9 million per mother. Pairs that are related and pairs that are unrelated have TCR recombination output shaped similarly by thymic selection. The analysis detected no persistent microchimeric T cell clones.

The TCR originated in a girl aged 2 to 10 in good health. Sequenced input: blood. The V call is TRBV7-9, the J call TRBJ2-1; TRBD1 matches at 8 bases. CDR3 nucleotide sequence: TGTGCCAGCAGCTTGGGGTCCGGGACAGGTGTTTTCTTC. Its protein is CASSLGSGTGVFF.